Following are 10 T cell receptor beta chains from one sample sequenced in a study of OX40 agonist ivuxolimab in advanced cancers. TCRdb's table, derived via immunoSEQ multiplex PCR, lists solely in-frame clones and lacks some. The sample has around 72,000 clones, approximately 84% seen once. Material: CD4+ or CD8+ T cells sorted from blood, obtained in a trial of the OX40 agonist ivuxolimab. These receptor sequences come from an adult with an advanced solid tumor such as melanoma, head and neck, liver or kidney cancer.

The genes are TRBV2 and TRBJ1-1; no clear D. CDR1 SNHLY and CDR2 FYNNEI come from the germline V gene. The CDR3 runs to 12 residues. V dropped 5 bases and J dropped 8 bases, with 12 bases sitting between them. CDR3 nucleotide sequence: TGTGCCAGCAGTCCGTGGGGTCCCGAAGCTTTCTTT. Amino acids: CASSPWGPEAFF.

V is TRBV15 and J is TRBJ1-2; the D gene is possibly TRBD1 (5 bases). This CDR3 is 16 amino acids long. V was shortened by 4 bases and J by 4 bases, with 19 bases between the two germline ends. Germline CDR1 is LNHNV and CDR2 is YYDKDF (reference sequence). CDR3 loop: CATSTGTRGGRYGYTF. Written as DNA, the CDR3 is TGTGCCACCAGCACTGGGACGAGGGGCGGACGCTATGGCTACACCTTC.

The chain combines TRBV28 with TRBJ2-1, with TRBD2 identical over 7 bases. This CDR3 is built from 15 residues. Germline CDR1 is MDHEN and CDR2 is SYDVKM. The V gene end was trimmed by 6 bases and the J gene end by 0 bases; junction bases not matched to a gene: 5. The CDR3 loop reads CASSRGGSSYNEQFF. DNA of the CDR3: TGTGCCAGCAGCCGCGGGGGTAGCTCCTACAATGAGCAGTTCTTC. The complete variable domain, with remaining parts taken from reference TRBV28 and TRBJ2-1, reads DVKVTQSSRYLVKRTGEKVFLECVQDMDHENMFWYRQDPGLGLRLIYFSYDVKMKEKGDIPEGYSVSREKKERFSLILESASTNQTSMYLCASSRGGSSYNEQFFGPGTRLTVL.

CDR3 loop: CASSGGWGSGGTDTQYF. The CDR3 nucleotides are TGTGCCAGCAGTGGAGGGTGGGGTAGCGGGGGCACAGATACGCAGTATTTT. This chain links TRBV6-1 with TRBJ2-3, with TRBD2 matching 8 bases. The germline gives CDR1 MNHNS, CDR2 SASEGT. V gave up 4 bases and J gave up 1 base; unmatched junction bases: 10. This CDR3 comprises 17 residues.

This clone was found once. The rearrangement uses TRBV6-1 and TRBJ1-6, with D possibly TRBD1 on 6 matching bases. Germline CDR1 and CDR2: MNHNS and SASEGT. The CDR3 has 15 residues. With 4 bases removed from V and 9 bases from J, the gap between germline ends came to 16 bases. CDR3 sequence: CASSVGAGDGSPLHF. In DNA form, the CDR3 reads TGTGCCAGCAGTGTAGGGGCAGGGGATGGTTCACCCCTCCACTTT.

The CDR3 sequence: CASSPTGRWEETQYF. CDR3 sequence (DNA): TGTGCCAGTAGCCCGACGGGACGCTGGGAAGAGACCCAGTACTTC. The chain is built from TRBV19 and TRBJ2-5; the D gene could be TRBD1 or TRBD2 (5 bases each). Germline V gene lookup returns CDR1 LNHDA and CDR2 SQIVND (reference sequence). Trimming left V 6 bases short and J 3 bases short, with 17 bases between. This CDR3 has 15 residues. Drawing the rest from reference TRBV19 and TRBJ2-5, the complete variable domain is DGGITQSPKYLFRKEGQNVTLSCEQNLNHDAMYWYRQDPGQGLRLIYYSQIVNDFQKGDIAEGYSVSREKKESFPLTVTSAQKNPTAFYLCASSPTGRWEETQYFGPGTRLLVL.

The genes are TRBV2 and TRBJ2-4; 10 bases agree with TRBD1. From germline, CDR1 is SNHLY and CDR2 FYNNEI. Trimming at V came to 11 bases and at J to 0 bases, leaving 7 bases not matched to a gene. The CDR3 has 15 residues. The CDR3 loop reads CAGQGEPLAKNIQYF. The CDR3 region has the DNA TGTGCCGGACAGGGGGAGCCACTAGCCAAAAACATTCAGTACTTC.

CDR3 loop: CASSQDSYEQYF. Here the CDR3 DNA reads TGTGCCAGCAGCCAGGACTCCTACGAGCAGTACTTC. The chain recombines TRBV7-2 with TRBJ2-7; D remains ambiguous. Between the trimmed V and J ends, which lost 5 bases and 0 bases, there was a span of 5 bases. The CDR3 covers 12 residues. Germline values: CDR1 SGHTA, CDR2 FQGNSA.

The CDR3 nucleotides are TGTGCCAGTACGGGCAGGGGCTTCAATGAGCAGTTCTTC. Encoded protein: CASTGRGFNEQFF. This sequence joins TRBV19 and TRBJ2-1, with a weak D call TRBD1 (6 bases). The V end was cut by 7 bases, the J end by 6 bases, with 13 bases between. This CDR3 has 13 residues. The germline V gene encodes CDR1 LNHDA and CDR2 SQIVND (reference sequence).

This clone appeared a few times. This chain connects TRBV19 to TRBJ1-2, with D possibly being TRBD1 (5 bases). From germline, CDR1 is LNHDA and CDR2 SQIVND (reference sequence). V lost 8 bases, J lost 7 bases, and 17 bases lay in between. This CDR3 contains 13 residues. As DNA, the CDR3 is TGTGCCAGTCTAGAGACAGCGGGACGTGGCTACACCTTC. It encodes CASLETAGRGYTF.